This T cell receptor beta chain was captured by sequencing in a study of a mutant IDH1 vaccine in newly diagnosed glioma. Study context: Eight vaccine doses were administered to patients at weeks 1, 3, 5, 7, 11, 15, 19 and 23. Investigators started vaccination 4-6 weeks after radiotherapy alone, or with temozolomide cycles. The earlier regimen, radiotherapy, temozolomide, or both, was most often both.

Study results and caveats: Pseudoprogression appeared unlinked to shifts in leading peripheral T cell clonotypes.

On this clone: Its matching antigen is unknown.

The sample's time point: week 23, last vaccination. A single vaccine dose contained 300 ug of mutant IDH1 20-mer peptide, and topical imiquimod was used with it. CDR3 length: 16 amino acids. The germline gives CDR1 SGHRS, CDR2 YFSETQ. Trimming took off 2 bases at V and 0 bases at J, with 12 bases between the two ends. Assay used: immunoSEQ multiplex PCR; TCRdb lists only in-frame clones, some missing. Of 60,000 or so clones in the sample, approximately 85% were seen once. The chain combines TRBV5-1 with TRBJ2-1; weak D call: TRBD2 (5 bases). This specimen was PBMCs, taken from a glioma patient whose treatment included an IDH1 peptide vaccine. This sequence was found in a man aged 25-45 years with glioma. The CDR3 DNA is TGCGCCAGCAGCTTTATAGGACGGGGCTCCTACAATGAGCAGTTCTTC. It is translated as CASSFIGRGSYNEQFF.